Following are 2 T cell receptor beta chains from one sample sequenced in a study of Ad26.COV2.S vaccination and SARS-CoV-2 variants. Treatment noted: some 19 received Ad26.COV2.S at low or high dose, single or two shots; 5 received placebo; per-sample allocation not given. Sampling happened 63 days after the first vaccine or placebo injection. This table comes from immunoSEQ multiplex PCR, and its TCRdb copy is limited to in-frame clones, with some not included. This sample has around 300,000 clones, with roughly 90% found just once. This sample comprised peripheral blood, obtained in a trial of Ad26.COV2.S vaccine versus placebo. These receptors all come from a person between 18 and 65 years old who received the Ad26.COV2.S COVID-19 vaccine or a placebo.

The CDR3 DNA is TGTGCCAGCAGCTTAGTTCGGACAGGGGTCTCCTACGAGCAGTACTTC. This codes for CASSLVRTGVSYEQYF. V usage is TRBV7-8 and J usage is TRBJ2-7, with TRBD1 identical over 9 bases. The V gene end was trimmed by 1 base and the J gene end by 0 bases; junction bases not matched to a gene: 4. This CDR3 contains 16 residues. From germline, CDR1 is SGHVS and CDR2 FQNEAQ.

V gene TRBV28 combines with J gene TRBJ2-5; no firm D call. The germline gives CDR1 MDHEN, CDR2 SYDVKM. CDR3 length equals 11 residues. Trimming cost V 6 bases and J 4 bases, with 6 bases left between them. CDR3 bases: TGTGCCAGCAGCATTCTAGAGACCCAGTACTTC. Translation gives CASSILETQYF.